This T cell receptor beta chain was found in a study of STAT5B mutations in CD4+ large granular lymphocyte leukemia. Study-level findings and limits: Top patient clones used TRBV06 genes more often: 8/27 versus 2/35 in controls. CD4-sorted patient repertoires seemed more clonal than healthy CD4+ repertoires.

Data came from immunoSEQ multiplex PCR; TCRdb stores just in-frame clones and leaves some out. This table has 30,000 or so clones, roughly three quarters appearing once. In germline, CDR1 is MGHRA, CDR2 YSYEKL. Trimming at V came to 4 bases and at J to 0 bases, leaving 3 bases not matched to a gene. This CDR3 comprises 15 residues. This clone was counted between two and nine times. What it binds is unknown. The chain couples TRBV4-1 to TRBJ1-2, with TRBD1 matching 9 bases. Sequencing used CD4+ T cells from blood buffy coats. This TCR was sampled from a human donor in good health. The CDR3 region is CASSLGQGPNYGYTF. Here the CDR3 DNA reads TGCGCCAGCAGCCTGGGACAGGGTCCTAACTATGGCTACACCTTC.